This entry concerns a single T cell receptor beta chain. The sample's treatment: oral pan-JAK inhibitor, 5-10 mg twice daily. The data were obtained in a study of CD8+ T cells in alopecia areata. V lost 1 base and J 2 bases, leaving 6 bases between the germline ends. Germline V lookup: CDR1 MGHRA, CDR2 YSYEKL. CDR3 length: 14 amino acids. RNA extraction and reverse transcription yielded cDNA as sequencing template. Sequencing was performed with immunoSEQ multiplex PCR; in TCRdb, only in-frame clones are kept and a portion is missing. There are about 190,000 clones in the sample; around 56% occur only once, and 0.65% to 0.7% lies in the top ten.

J is TRBJ2-4 and V is TRBV4-1; no firm D call. Sample: CD4+ T cells sorted from blood, taken at week 4, from a patient treated with tofacitinib. This TCR was recovered from a human donor with alopecia areata. In DNA form, the CDR3 reads TGCGCCAGCAGCCAAGCCGGTCCCAAAAACATTCAGTACTTC. It yields the protein CASSQAGPKNIQYF.